This entry lists 30 T cell receptor beta chains sequenced from one sample in a study of cytomegalovirus exposure and HLA in healthy donors. PCR primers comprised 60 Vbeta and 13 Jbeta primers. Sequenced by immunoSEQ multiplex PCR; TCRdb stores in-frame clones only, minus some. Here the sample spans over 95,000 clones, 76% being singletons. The material sequenced was PBMCs. The receptors come from a woman aged 40 to 50 in good health and CMV-seropositive.

The rearrangement uses TRBV1 and TRBJ2-5; the table's D call, TRBD2, was not checked against the DNA. The DNA end is a closer match to TRBJ2-7, so the J assignment may be wrong. TRBV1 is labeled a pseudogene. The CDR3 is 15 amino acids. The CDR3 loop is CTSSLDQGLNYEQYF. DNA for the CDR3: TGCACCAGCAGCCTAGATCAGGGACTAAACTACGAGCAGTACTTC.

CDR3 in amino acids: CASSLGGTATYEQYF. In nucleotides, the CDR3 is TGTGCCAGCAGCTTAGGGGGGACAGCCACCTACGAGCAGTACTTC. The gene calls are TRBV7-2 and TRBJ2-7, with TRBD1 identical over 7 bases. This CDR3 contains 15 residues. Trimming took 1 base from V and 2 from J; bases not matched to a gene: 5. Germline V gene lookup returns CDR1 SGHTA and CDR2 FQGNSA.

This rearrangement joins TRBV5-4 to TRBJ1-2; 8 nucleotides line up with TRBD1. The CDR3 extends over 14 amino acids. After removal of 2 bases from V and 7 bases from J, the junction contained 7 bases not matched to a gene. Looked up from germline, CDR1 is SGHNT and CDR2 is YYREEE (reference sequence). The CDR3 DNA reads as TGTGCCAGCAGCTTTGGCAGGGGGCAATCTGGCTACACCTTC. This encodes CASSFGRGQSGYTF.

The chain recombines TRBV6-1 with TRBJ2-7, with D hard to call. V lost 1 base to trimming and J lost 3 bases, with 13 bases between them. Germline CDR1 MNHNS, CDR2 SASEGT. The CDR3 spans 15 residues. The CDR3 protein is CASSEVLAGYYEQYF. In nucleotides, the CDR3 is TGTGCCAGCAGTGAAGTTTTGGCAGGATACTACGAGCAGTACTTC.

The chain couples TRBV11-2 to TRBJ1-1; no clear D gene. This CDR3 contains 14 residues. The V and J ends lost 5 bases and 8 bases respectively, with 18 bases between them. CDR1 and CDR2 (germline): SGHAT, FQNNGV. CDR3: CASSPGGSLTEAFF. For the CDR3, the DNA is TGTGCCAGCAGCCCGGGTGGGAGCCTGACCGAAGCTTTCTTT.

This clone was detected a few times. The chain uses TRBV5-8 and TRBJ1-6; tentative D call: TRBD1 (5 bases). CDR1 and CDR2 (germline): SGHTS, YDEGEE. The CDR3 is 14 residues long. V was pared by 4 bases and J by 7 bases, with 12 bases between. The CDR3 region has the DNA TGTGCCAGCAGCGGACACCTGCCGAATTCACCCCTCCACTTT. Its translation: CASSGHLPNSPLHF.

The chain has TRBV6-6 and TRBJ1-1; TRBD1 is a possible D gene (5 bases). Germline lookup yields CDR1 MNHNY and CDR2 SVGAGI (reference sequence). CDR3 length equals 15 residues. Trimming pared 2 bases from V and 1 base from J, leaving 11 bases between. CDR3 loop: CASSYLKGANTEAFF. The CDR3 region has the DNA TGTGCCAGCAGTTACCTAAAAGGGGCGAACACTGAAGCTTTCTTT.

This chain links TRBV2 with TRBJ1-2, with D possibly being TRBD1 (6 bases). V dropped 7 bases and J dropped 4 bases, with 13 bases sitting between them. The CDR3 spans 13 residues. Germline V gene data show CDR1 as SNHLY and CDR2 as FYNNEI. CDR3 amino acids: CASIKDSFYGYTF. The CDR3 nucleotides are TGTGCCAGCATAAAGGACAGCTTCTATGGCTACACCTTC.

This clone was detected a few times. The V call is TRBV19, the J call TRBJ2-7; 10 positions match TRBD1. The CDR3 is 14 residues long. The V gene end was trimmed by 10 bases and the J gene end by 4 bases; junction bases not matched to a gene: 10. Germline CDR1 and CDR2: LNHDA and SQIVND (reference sequence). In DNA, the CDR3 is TGTGCCACCACCGGGACAGGGGTTATTTACGAGCAGTACTTC. Protein: CATTGTGVIYEQYF.

The gene calls are TRBV7-9 and TRBJ2-7, with D possibly matching TRBD1 (8 bases). Germline-derived CDR1 and CDR2 are SEHNR and FQNEAQ (reference sequence). With 5 bases removed from V and 2 bases from J, the gap between germline ends came to 19 bases. The CDR3 covers 16 residues. The DNA for the CDR3 is TGTGCCAGCAGCCTCTACAGGGGGGGGAGAACCTACGAGCAGTACTTC. Translated, it gives CASSLYRGGRTYEQYF.

This chain connects TRBV5-1 to TRBJ2-1; possible D gene TRBD2, 5 bases. Germline values: CDR1 SGHRS, CDR2 YFSETQ. The CDR3 is 14 residues long. Deletions cut 5 bases from V and 7 bases from J, with 16 bases between. The DNA of the CDR3 is TGCGCCAGCAGACTAGACGGGCACCGGAATGAGCAGTTCTTC. Protein: CASRLDGHRNEQFF. The full variable domain, with the rest looked up from reference TRBV5-1 and TRBJ2-1, is KAGVTQTPRYLIKTRGQQVTLSCSPISGHRSVSWYQQTPGQGLQFLFEYFSETQRNKGNFPGRFSGRQFSNSRSEMNVSTLELGDSALYLCASRLDGHRNEQFFGPGTRLTVL.

The V gene is TRBV6-1, the J gene TRBJ2-1, with D perhaps TRBD1 (6 bases). V was cut by 2 bases and J by 1 base, with 18 bases left in between. From germline, CDR1 is MNHNS and CDR2 SASEGT. This CDR3 has 18 residues. CDR3 protein: CASSEYYVGGASYNEQFF. CDR3 coding DNA: TGTGCCAGCAGTGAATATTATGTTGGGGGCGCATCCTACAATGAGCAGTTCTTC.

A remark on this clone: Since no conserved phenylalanine or tryptophan closes the CDR3, a read error is the likely cause. J is TRBJ1-1 and V is TRBV2, with D unresolved. This CDR3 comprises 12 residues. The V end lost 6 bases, the J end lost 4 bases, and 9 bases lay between the germline ends. Germline V lookup: CDR1 SNHLY, CDR2 FYNNEI. The CDR3 bases are TGTGCCAGCAGGGTAGATAGCACTGAAGCTTTCCTT. Translated: CASRVDSTEAFL.

The chain joins TRBV5-1 to TRBJ1-4; D possibly corresponds to TRBD1 (5 bases). The length of the CDR3 is 19 residues. V lost 4 bases and J lost 3, with 25 bases in between. CDR1 and CDR2 from the germline V gene are SGHRS and YFSETQ. In DNA form, the CDR3 reads TGCGCCAGCAGCCAGAGGACCCCGGTCGGGGGTCGAGCTAATGAAAAACTGTTTTTT. Residues: CASSQRTPVGGRANEKLFF. The variable domain in full, completed from reference TRBV5-1 and TRBJ1-4, reads KAGVTQTPRYLIKTRGQQVTLSCSPISGHRSVSWYQQTPGQGLQFLFEYFSETQRNKGNFPGRFSGRQFSNSRSEMNVSTLELGDSALYLCASSQRTPVGGRANEKLFFGSGTQLSVL.

The rearrangement uses TRBV30 and TRBJ1-2; tentatively, D is TRBD1 (6 bases). Trimming shortened V by 0 bases and J by 5 bases, and 10 bases separated the two germline ends. The CDR3 runs to 13 residues. Germline V gives CDR1 GTSNPN, CDR2 SVGIG (reference sequence). Here the CDR3 DNA reads TGTGCCTGGAGTGTAGACAGGTTATATGGCTACACCTTC. The encoded protein is CAWSVDRLYGYTF.

This clone was seen a few times. The chain couples TRBV6-1 to TRBJ2-5; D may be TRBD2 (6 bases). Germline-derived CDR1 and CDR2 are MNHNS and SASEGT. The CDR3 is 16 residues long. V lost 2 bases to trimming and J lost 4 bases, with 17 bases between them. The CDR3 protein is CASSERRLGPRETQYF. The DNA of the CDR3 is TGTGCCAGCAGTGAACGACGACTAGGCCCCCGAGAGACCCAGTACTTC.

The chain has TRBV7-2 and TRBJ1-5; no clear D gene. CDR1 SGHTA and CDR2 FQGNSA come from the germline V gene. The CDR3 is made up of 15 amino acids. Trimming took off 2 bases at V and 7 bases at J, with 15 bases between the two ends. CDR3 sequence: CASSLRSPLGQPQHF. Here the CDR3 DNA reads TGTGCCAGCAGCTTAAGGAGTCCTCTTGGCCAGCCCCAGCATTTT.

The CDR3 loop is CASSYSGGAYNEQFF. In DNA form, the CDR3 reads TGTGCCAGCAGTTATAGCGGGGGGGCCTACAATGAGCAGTTCTTC. The rearrangement links TRBV5-6 to TRBJ2-1; TRBD2 matches 11 bases. CDR1 SGHDT and CDR2 YYEEEE come from the germline V gene. The J segment lost 2 bases and the V segment lost 5 bases, leaving 3 bases of the junction unmatched. The CDR3 has 15 residues.

The chain has TRBV10-3 and TRBJ2-1, with 7 bases identical to TRBD1. The germline V gene has CDR1 ENHRY and CDR2 SYGVKD. The CDR3 contains 14 residues. V was pared by 7 bases and J by 4 bases, with 7 bases of the junction left unmatched. The CDR3 loop is CAINPSGQYNEQFF. CDR3 sequence (DNA): TGTGCCATCAACCCCTCGGGACAGTACAATGAGCAGTTCTTC.

The chain carries TRBV6-1 and TRBJ1-5; TRBD1 might be the D (5 bases). V gave up 3 bases and J gave up 1 base, with 16 bases separating them. Germline V gene data show CDR1 as MNHNS and CDR2 as SASEGT. This CDR3 is built from 17 residues. Here the CDR3 reads CASSDPFTGISNQPQHF. CDR3 nucleotides: TGTGCCAGCAGTGACCCATTCACAGGAATAAGCAATCAGCCCCAGCATTTT.

The V call is TRBV30, the J call TRBJ1-1; D is unclear. V lost 3 bases, J lost 6 bases, and 20 bases lay in between. Germline assignment: CDR1 GTSNPN and CDR2 SVGIG (reference sequence). The CDR3 loop spans 15 amino acids. The CDR3 region has the DNA TGTGCCTGGAGGGTGAGTTGGTCGGCGAGGGCTGAAGCTTTCTTT. Translation: CAWRVSWSARAEAFF.

The chain joins TRBV6-1 to TRBJ1-2; D possibly corresponds to TRBD1 (6 bases). The V gene lost 0 bases and the J gene lost 7 bases, with 12 bases spanning the gap. Germline CDR1 and CDR2: MNHNS and SASEGT. The CDR3 extends over 14 amino acids. This chain's CDR3 is CASSEALLGAGYTF. In DNA, the CDR3 is TGTGCCAGCAGTGAAGCGCTTCTGGGGGCTGGCTACACCTTC.

J is TRBJ1-5 and V is TRBV5-8; 8 bases agree with TRBD1. The CDR3 is 15 amino acids. J was trimmed by 8 bases and V by 2 bases; bases with no gene match: 9. Germline V gene data show CDR1 as SGHTS and CDR2 as YDEGEE. The CDR3 DNA is TGTGCCAGCAGCTTTTCTGACAGGGGCGGCAAGCCCCAGCATTTT. Encoded protein: CASSFSDRGGKPQHF.

This chain uses TRBV2 with TRBJ1-2, with a tentative D call TRBD1 (5 bases). The germline V and J ends were trimmed by 3 bases and 7 bases, with 9 bases remaining between them. CDR3 size: 12 residues. Germline V gene lookup returns CDR1 SNHLY and CDR2 FYNNEI. The CDR3, as DNA: TGTGCCAGCAGTGAGCTCCAGGGTGGCTACACCTTC. Protein sequence: CASSELQGGYTF. Full variable domain (outside the CDR3, taken from reference TRBV2 and TRBJ1-2): EPEVTQTPSHQVTQMGQEVILRCVPISNHLYFYWYRQILGQKVEFLVSFYNNEISEKSEIFDDQFSVERPDGSNFTLKIRSTKLEDSAMYFCASSELQGGYTFGSGTRLTVV.

The rearrangement uses TRBV5-8 and TRBJ2-3; TRBD2 is a possible D gene (5 bases). The CDR3 is 17 amino acids. Trimming took 1 base from V and 3 from J, leaving 18 bases between them. Germline V CDR1 and CDR2: SGHTS, YDEGEE. CDR3 DNA: TGTGCCAGCAGCTTGCAGGTCAGCTCGGGGTCTACAGATACGCAGTATTTT. Encoded protein: CASSLQVSSGSTDTQYF.

The chain recombines TRBV9 with TRBJ1-3; the match to TRBD1 covers 8 bases. CDR3 length: 14 amino acids. V trimming: 0 bases; J trimming: 10 bases; junction bases outside the gene matches: 6. CDR1 SGDLS and CDR2 YYNGEE come from the germline V gene. The CDR3 spells CASSVDRQGSTIYF. In DNA, the CDR3 is TGTGCCAGCAGCGTAGACAGACAGGGGAGTACCATATATTTT.

This clone was observed a single time. DNA for the CDR3: TGTGCCAGCAGCTTGGGGACAGGGAACACAGATACGCAGTATTTT. Translation gives CASSLGTGNTDTQYF. The V call is TRBV13, the J call TRBJ2-3, with TRBD1 matching over 9 bases. The V gene end was trimmed by 3 bases and the J gene end by 2 bases; junction bases not matched to a gene: 3. Germline V lookup: CDR1 PRHDT, CDR2 FYEKMQ (reference sequence). This CDR3 is built from 15 residues.

The chain joins TRBV5-1 to TRBJ1-1; 9 nucleotides align to TRBD1. This CDR3 is 15 amino acids long. Germline values: CDR1 SGHRS, CDR2 YFSETQ. Trimming took 4 bases from V and 6 from J; bases not matched to a gene: 10. Here the CDR3 DNA reads TGCGCCAGCAGCCCCCGGACAGGGGCGGCCCCTGAAGCTTTCTTT. Translation gives CASSPRTGAAPEAFF.

The V call is TRBV14, the J call TRBJ1-2, with 7 positions matching TRBD1. Germline-derived CDR1 and CDR2 are SGHDN and FVKESK. The CDR3 contains 19 residues. Trimming took 4 bases from V and 8 from J; bases not matched to a gene: 25. CDR3 region: CASSPAPKTGIARRRGYTF. The CDR3 DNA is TGTGCCAGCAGCCCAGCCCCGAAGACAGGGATCGCCAGGAGACGGGGCTACACCTTC.

In the case of this clone: The sample contains more than one DNA sequence encoding this CDR3. The gene calls are TRBV7-9 and TRBJ2-3; tentative D call: TRBD2 (5 bases). V lost 5 bases, J lost 3 bases, and 6 bases lay in between. Germline V gene lookup returns CDR1 SEHNR and CDR2 FQNEAQ (reference sequence). CDR3 size: 12 residues. The CDR3 reads CASSPGTDTQYF. The CDR3 bases are TGTGCCAGCAGCCCGGGGACAGATACGCAGTATTTT.